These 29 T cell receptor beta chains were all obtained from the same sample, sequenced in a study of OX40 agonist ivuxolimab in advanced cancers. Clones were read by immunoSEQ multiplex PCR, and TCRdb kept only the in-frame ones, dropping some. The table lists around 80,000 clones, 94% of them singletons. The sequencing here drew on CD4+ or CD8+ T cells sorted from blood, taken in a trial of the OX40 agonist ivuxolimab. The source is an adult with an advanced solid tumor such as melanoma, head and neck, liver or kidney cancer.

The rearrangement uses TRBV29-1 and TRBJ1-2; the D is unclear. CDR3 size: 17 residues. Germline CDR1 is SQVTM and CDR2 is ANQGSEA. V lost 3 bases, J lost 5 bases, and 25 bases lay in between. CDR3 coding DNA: TGCAGCGTTGATATTGATCCCAGTGTTGCCCTCCCGTATGGCTACACCTTC. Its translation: CSVDIDPSVALPYGYTF.

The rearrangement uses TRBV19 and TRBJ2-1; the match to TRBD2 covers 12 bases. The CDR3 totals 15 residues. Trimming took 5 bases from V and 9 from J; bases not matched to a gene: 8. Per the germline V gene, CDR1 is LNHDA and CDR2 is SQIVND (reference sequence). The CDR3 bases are TGTGCCAGTAGTGCCAGACTAGCGGGAGCGGGTGAGCAGTTCTTC. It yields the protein CASSARLAGAGEQFF.

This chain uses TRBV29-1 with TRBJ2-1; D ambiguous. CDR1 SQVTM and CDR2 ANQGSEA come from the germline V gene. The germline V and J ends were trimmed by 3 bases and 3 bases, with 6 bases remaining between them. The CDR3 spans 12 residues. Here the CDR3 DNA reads TGCAGCGTTGAGTCCAGCTACAATGAGCAGTTCTTC. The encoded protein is CSVESSYNEQFF.

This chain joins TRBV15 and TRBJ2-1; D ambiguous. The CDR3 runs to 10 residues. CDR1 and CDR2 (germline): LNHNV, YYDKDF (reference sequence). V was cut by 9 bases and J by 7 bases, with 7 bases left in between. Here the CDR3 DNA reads TGTGCCACAGGCTTGAATGAGCAGTTCTTC. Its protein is CATGLNEQFF.

The CDR3 DNA follows: TGTGCCAGCAGCCCCCCGACAGGGGAGGATTTCACTGAAGCTTTCTTT. This sequence encodes CASSPPTGEDFTEAFF. The chain carries TRBV7-9 and TRBJ1-1; 8 bases line up with TRBD1. There are 16 residues in the CDR3. V lost 5 bases and J lost 4; bases outside the gene matches: 12. CDR1 is SEHNR, CDR2 FQNEAQ, per germline (reference sequence).

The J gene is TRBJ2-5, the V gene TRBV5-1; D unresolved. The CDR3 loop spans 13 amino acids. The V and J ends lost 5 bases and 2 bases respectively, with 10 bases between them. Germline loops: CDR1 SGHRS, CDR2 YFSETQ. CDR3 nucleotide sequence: TGCGCCAGCAGTCAAGCCCGGCAAGAGACCCAGTACTTC. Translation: CASSQARQETQYF.

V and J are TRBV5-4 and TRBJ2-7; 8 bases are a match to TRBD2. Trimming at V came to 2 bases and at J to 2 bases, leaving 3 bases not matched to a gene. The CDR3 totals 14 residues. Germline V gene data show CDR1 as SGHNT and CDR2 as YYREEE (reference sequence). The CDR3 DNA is TGTGCCAGCAGCTTAGCGGGAGACGCCTACGAGCAGTACTTC. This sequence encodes CASSLAGDAYEQYF. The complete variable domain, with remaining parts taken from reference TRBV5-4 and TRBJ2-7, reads ETGVTQSPTHLIKTRGQQVTLRCSSQSGHNTVSWYQQALGQGPQFIFQYYREEENGRGNFPPRFSGLQFPNYSSELNVNALELDDSALYLCASSLAGDAYEQYFGPGTRLTVT.

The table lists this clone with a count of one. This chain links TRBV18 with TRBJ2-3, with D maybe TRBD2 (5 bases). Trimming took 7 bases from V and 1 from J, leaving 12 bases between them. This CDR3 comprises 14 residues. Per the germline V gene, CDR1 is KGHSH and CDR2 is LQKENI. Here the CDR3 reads CASFEEVGTDTQYF. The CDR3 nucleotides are TGTGCCAGCTTCGAGGAGGTCGGCACAGATACGCAGTATTTT.

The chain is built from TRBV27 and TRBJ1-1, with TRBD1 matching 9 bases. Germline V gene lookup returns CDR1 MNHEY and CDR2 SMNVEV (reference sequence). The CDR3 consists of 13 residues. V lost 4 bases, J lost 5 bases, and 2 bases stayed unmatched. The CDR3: CASSWTGETEAFF. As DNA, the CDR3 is TGTGCCAGCAGTTGGACAGGGGAAACTGAAGCTTTCTTT.

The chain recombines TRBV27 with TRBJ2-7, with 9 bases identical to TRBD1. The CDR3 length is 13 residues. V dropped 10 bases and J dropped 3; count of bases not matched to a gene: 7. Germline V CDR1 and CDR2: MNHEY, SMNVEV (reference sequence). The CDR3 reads CATKGQGVYEQYF. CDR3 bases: TGTGCCACCAAGGGACAGGGAGTCTACGAGCAGTACTTC.

CDR3 sequence (DNA): TGTGCCAGCAGTGAGCAGCGGGAGCTGGACGAGCAGTACTTC. Translated, it gives CASSEQRELDEQYF. The genes are TRBV2 and TRBJ2-7; TRBD2 agrees at 8 bases. CDR3 length: 14 residues. After removal of 3 bases from V and 5 bases from J, the junction contained 6 bases not matched to a gene. Per the germline V gene, CDR1 is SNHLY and CDR2 is FYNNEI.

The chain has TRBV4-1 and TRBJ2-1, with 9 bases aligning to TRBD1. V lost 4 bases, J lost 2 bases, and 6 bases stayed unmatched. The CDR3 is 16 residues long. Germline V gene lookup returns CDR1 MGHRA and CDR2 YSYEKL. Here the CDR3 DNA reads TGCGCCAGCAGCCCATTTGGGGACAGGGCCTACAATGAGCAGTTCTTC. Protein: CASSPFGDRAYNEQFF.

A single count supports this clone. The CDR3 region is CASSTLPGQGPPNEKLFF. Here the CDR3 DNA reads TGTGCCAGCTCAACACTCCCCGGACAGGGGCCCCCTAATGAAAAACTGTTTTTT. The chain uses TRBV18 and TRBJ1-4; 9 positions agree with TRBD1. With V trimmed by 5 bases and J by 3 bases, 13 bases remained unmatched. The germline V gene encodes CDR1 KGHSH and CDR2 LQKENI. This CDR3 region has 18 residues.

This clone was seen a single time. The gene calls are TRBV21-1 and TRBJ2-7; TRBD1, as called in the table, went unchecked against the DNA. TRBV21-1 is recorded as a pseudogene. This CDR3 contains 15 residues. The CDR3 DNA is TGTGCCAGCACCCACAGCTTTCCCGTGGGTTACGAGCAGTACTTC. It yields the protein CASTHSFPVGYEQYF.

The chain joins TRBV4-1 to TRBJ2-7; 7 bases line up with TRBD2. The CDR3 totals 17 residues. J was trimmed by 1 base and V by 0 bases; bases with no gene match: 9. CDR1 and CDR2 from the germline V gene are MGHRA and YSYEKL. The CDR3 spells CASSQEPPGLLSYEQYF. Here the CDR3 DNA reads TGCGCCAGCAGCCAAGAACCCCCGGGACTACTTTCCTACGAGCAGTACTTC.

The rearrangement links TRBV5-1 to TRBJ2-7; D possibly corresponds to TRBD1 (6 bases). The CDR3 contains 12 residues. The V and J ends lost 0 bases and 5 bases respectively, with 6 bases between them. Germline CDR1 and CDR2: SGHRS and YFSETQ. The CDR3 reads CASSLAGDEQYF. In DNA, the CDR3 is TGCGCCAGCAGCTTGGCAGGGGACGAGCAGTACTTC.

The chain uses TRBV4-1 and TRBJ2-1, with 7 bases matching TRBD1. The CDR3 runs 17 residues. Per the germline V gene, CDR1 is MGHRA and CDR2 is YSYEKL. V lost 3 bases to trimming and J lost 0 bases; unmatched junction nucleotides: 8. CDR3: CASSHPRQGDSYNEQFF. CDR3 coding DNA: TGCGCCAGCAGCCATCCCCGGCAGGGGGACTCCTACAATGAGCAGTTCTTC.

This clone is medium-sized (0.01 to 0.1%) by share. The CDR3 region has the DNA TGTGCCAGCAGCGCGACAGCGGGAGGGGACACCGGGGAGCTGTTTTTT. This gives the protein CASSATAGGDTGELFF. The chain combines TRBV9 with TRBJ2-2, with 10 bases matching TRBD2. Trimming cost V 3 bases and J 3 bases; bases outside gene matches: 5. The V gene's germline CDR1 is SGDLS and CDR2 YYNGEE. The CDR3 loop spans 16 amino acids.

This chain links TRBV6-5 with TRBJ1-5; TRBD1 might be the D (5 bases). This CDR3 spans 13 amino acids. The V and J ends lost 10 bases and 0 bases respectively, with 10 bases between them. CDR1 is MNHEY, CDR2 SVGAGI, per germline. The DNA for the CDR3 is TGTGCCACCTGTACAGGTAGCAATCAGCCCCAGCATTTT. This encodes CATCTGSNQPQHF.

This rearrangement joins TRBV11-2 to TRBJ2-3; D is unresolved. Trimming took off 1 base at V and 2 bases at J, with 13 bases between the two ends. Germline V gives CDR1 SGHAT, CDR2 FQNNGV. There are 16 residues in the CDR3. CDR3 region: CASSLARRPPTDTQYF. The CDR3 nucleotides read TGTGCCAGCAGCTTAGCGCGAAGGCCCCCCACAGATACGCAGTATTTT.

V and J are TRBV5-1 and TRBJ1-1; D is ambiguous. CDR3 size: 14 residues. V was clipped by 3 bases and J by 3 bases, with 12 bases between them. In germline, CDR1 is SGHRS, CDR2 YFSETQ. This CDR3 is CASSSGPLDTEAFF. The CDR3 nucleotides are TGCGCCAGCAGCTCGGGCCCCCTTGACACTGAAGCTTTCTTT.

CDR3 sequence: CASSYTGVGNEQFF. The DNA for the CDR3 is TGTGCCAGCAGTTACACTGGGGTTGGTAATGAGCAGTTCTTC. The rearrangement joins TRBV6-5 to TRBJ2-1, with no clear D. There are 14 residues in the CDR3. The V gene's germline CDR1 is MNHEY and CDR2 SVGAGI. The V gene lost 2 bases and the J gene lost 7 bases, with 12 bases spanning the gap.

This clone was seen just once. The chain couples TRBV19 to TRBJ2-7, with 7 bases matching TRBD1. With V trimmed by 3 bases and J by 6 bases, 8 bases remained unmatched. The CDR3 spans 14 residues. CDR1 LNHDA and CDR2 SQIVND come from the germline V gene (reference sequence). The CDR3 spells CASSIQGVKSEQYF. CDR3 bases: TGTGCCAGTAGTATTCAGGGGGTAAAAAGCGAGCAGTACTTC.

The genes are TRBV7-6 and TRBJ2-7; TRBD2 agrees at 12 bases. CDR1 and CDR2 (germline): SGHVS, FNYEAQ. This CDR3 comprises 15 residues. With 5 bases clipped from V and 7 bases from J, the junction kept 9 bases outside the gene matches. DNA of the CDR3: TGTGCCAGCAGCCCCCGGACTAGCGGGGTAGAAGAGCAGTACTTC. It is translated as CASSPRTSGVEEQYF.

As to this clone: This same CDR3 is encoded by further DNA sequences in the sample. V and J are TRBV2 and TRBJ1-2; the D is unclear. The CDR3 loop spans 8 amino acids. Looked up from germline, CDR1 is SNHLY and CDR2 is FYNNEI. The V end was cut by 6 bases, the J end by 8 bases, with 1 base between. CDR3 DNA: TGTGCCAGCAGGGGCTACACCTTC. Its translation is CASRGYTF.

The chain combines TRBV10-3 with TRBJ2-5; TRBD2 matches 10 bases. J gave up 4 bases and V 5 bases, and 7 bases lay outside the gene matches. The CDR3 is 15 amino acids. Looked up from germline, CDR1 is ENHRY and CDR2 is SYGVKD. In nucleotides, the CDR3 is TGTGCCATCAGTCTTAGCGGGGGGTTATTAGAGACCCAGTACTTC. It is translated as CAISLSGGLLETQYF.

For the CDR3, the DNA is TGCAGCGTCCGACTAGCGGGAGAGGGGGAGACCCAGTACTTC. It is translated as CSVRLAGEGETQYF. V gene TRBV29-1 combines with J gene TRBJ2-5; 12 positions agree with TRBD2. J was trimmed by 5 bases and V by 6 bases; bases with no gene match: 7. The CDR3 contains 14 residues. CDR1 is SQVTM and CDR2 is ANQGSEA in the germline V gene. Variable domain in full (rest from reference TRBV29-1 and TRBJ2-5): SAVISQKPSRDICQRGTSLTIQCQVDSQVTMMFWYRQQPGQSLTLIATANQGSEATYESGFVIDKFPISRPNLTFSTLTVSNMSPEDSSIYLCSVRLAGEGETQYFGPGTRLLVL.

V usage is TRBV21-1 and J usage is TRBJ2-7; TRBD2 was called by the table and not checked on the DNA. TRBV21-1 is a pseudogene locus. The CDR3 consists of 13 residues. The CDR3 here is CASSKPLAHEQYF. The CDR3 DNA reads TGTGCCAGCAGCAAGCCCCTAGCCCACGAGCAGTACTTC.

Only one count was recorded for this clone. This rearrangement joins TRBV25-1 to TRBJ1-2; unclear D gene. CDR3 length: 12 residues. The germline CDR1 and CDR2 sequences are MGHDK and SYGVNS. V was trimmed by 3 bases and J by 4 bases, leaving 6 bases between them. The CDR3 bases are TGTGCCAGCAGTGACAACTCCTATGGCTACACCTTC. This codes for CASSDNSYGYTF.